Listed below are T cell receptor beta chains from one sample, sequenced in a study of blood T cell repertoires in COVID-19. Repertoires were generated with immunoSEQ multiplex PCR, while TCRdb's copy carries only in-frame clones and drops some. The sample consists of 300,000 to 400,000 clones, roughly 84% of them appearing once. Sequenced material: PBMCs or T cells enriched from blood (not recorded which). These receptors came from a young woman who had recovered from COVID-19. Each CDR3 is given with its conserved first and last residue. D genes are given only for firm matches. Expanded clones are given a class, and other clones once, few, many or no size at all.

few TRBJ2-1 TRBD2 TRBV7-9 TGTGCCAGCAGCCCGGGGAAGCGGGGGCTCTCCTCCTACAATGAGCAGTTCTTC CASSPGKRGLSSYNEQFF
- TRBJ2-7 - TRBV18 TGTGCCAGCTCACCGCGACAGGGAGGCTACGAGCAGTACTTC CASSPRQGGYEQYF
- TRBJ1-5 - TRBV7-8 TGTGCCAGCAGCTTAGAAGGAGGAATTCAGCCCCAGCATTTT CASSLEGGIQPQHF
- TRBJ1-6 TRBD1 TRBV15 TGTGCCACCAGCAGTGGAACAGGGGCATTGAATTCACCCCTCCACTTT CATSSGTGALNSPLHF
once TRBJ1-5 - TRBV30 TGTGCCTCCTCTGGGGGGGGCTCGCCCCAGCATTTT CASSGGGSPQHF
- TRBJ2-3 TRBD2 TRBV5-1 TGCGCCAGCAGGCCGGTAGCGGGGGTAGATACGCAGTATTTT CASRPVAGVDTQYF
- TRBJ1-1 TRBD1 TRBV7-9 TGTGCCAGCAGCCACCGGGACAGGTCAGACCGGGACGCTTTCTTT CASSHRDRSDRDAFF
- TRBJ1-5 - TRBV12-3/TRBV12-4 TGTGCCAGCAGTTTATCGGGAAATCAGCCCCAGCATTTT CASSLSGNQPQHF
- TRBJ1-1 - TRBV25-1 TGTGCCAGCAGTGAAATCGGGAAGGGAATGCCTGAAGCTTTCTTT CASSEIGKGMPEAFF
- TRBJ1-5 TRBD1 TRBV10-2 TGCGCCAGCAGCACACAGGGGTCCGGGAGTAATCAGCCCCAGCATTTT CASSTQGSGSNQPQHF
- TRBJ1-5 TRBD1 TRBV18 TGTGCCAGCTCACCGATGAGACAGGGATTAGATCAGCCCCAGCATTTT CASSPMRQGLDQPQHF
- TRBJ1-6 TRBD1 TRBV3-1/TRBV3-2 TGTGCCAGCAGCCAACCCGGACAGGGAGGGTCACCCCTCCACTTT CASSQPGQGGSPLHF
- TRBJ1-4 TRBD1 TRBV7-9 TGTGCCAGCAGTTTCCCGATCGGGACAGGGAATGAAAAACTGTTTTTT CASSFPIGTGNEKLFF
once TRBJ2-7 TRBD2 TRBV27 TGTGCCAGCAGTCCCAAGACTAGCCTCGCTACCTACGAGCAGTACTTC CASSPKTSLATYEQYF
- TRBJ1-2 TRBD1 TRBV15 TGTGCCACCAGCTATCCGGGACAGAACTATGGCTACACCTTC CATSYPGQNYGYTF
- TRBJ1-2 TRBD1 TRBV6-5 TGTGCCAGCAGTTATAGGGACAGGGCTGGGTATGGCTACACCTTC CASSYRDRAGYGYTF
- TRBJ2-7 - TRBV7-8 TGTGCCAGCAGCACGAGCTCCTACGAGCAGTACTTC CASSTSSYEQYF
- TRBJ1-2 TRBD1 TRBV5-1 TGCGCCAGCAGCTTGGTGGGGACAGGGGGCGATGGCTACACCTTC CASSLVGTGGDGYTF
- TRBJ2-1 - TRBV7-2 TGTGCCAGCAGCTCGGGTTGGAGGGATGAGCAGTTCTTC CASSSGWRDEQFF
- TRBJ2-7 - TRBV30 TGTGCCTGGAGTGTACAAGAAAGGAGATACGAGCAGTACTTC CAWSVQERRYEQYF
- TRBJ2-7 TRBD1 TRBV28 TGTGCCAGCAGCTCGCCTTGGGACAGGGGTTCCTACGAGCAGTACTTC CASSSPWDRGSYEQYF
- TRBJ1-5 TRBD1 TRBV28 TGTGCCAGCAGTACCCCTTTTAGCACAGGGGAACCTTATAGCAATCAGCCCCAGCATTTT CASSTPFSTGEPYSNQPQHF
- TRBJ2-3 TRBD1 TRBV7-9 TGTGCCAGCAGCTTACTGGGACAGAGATCAGATACGCAGTATTTT CASSLLGQRSDTQYF
- TRBJ1-1 - TRBV29-1 TGCAGCGTGAGGGGACAAGGGAACACTGAAGCTTTCTTT CSVRGQGNTEAFF
- TRBJ2-7 TRBD2 TRBV29-1 TGCAGCGTTGAAGATCCCACAGCGGGGGTTGCCTACGAGCAGTACTTC CSVEDPTAGVAYEQYF
once TRBJ2-1 - TRBV7-2 TGTGCCAGCAGCTCATCTGGGCTACCAAAATCGAATGAGCAGTTCTTC CASSSSGLPKSNEQFF
- TRBJ2-3 - TRBV7-7 TGTGCCAGCAGCTTAAGGGGCCCGGATACGCAGTATTTT CASSLRGPDTQYF
- TRBJ1-6 TRBD1 TRBV6-5 TGTGCCAGCGGGGTTACAGGGGCGGATTCACCCCTCCACTTT CASGVTGADSPLHF
- TRBJ2-4 TRBD1 TRBV7-2 TGTGCCAGCAGCTTAGGAGGGACAGGGGCAGTCGGGTTTCAGTACTTC CASSLGGTGAVGFQYF
- TRBJ1-4 - TRBV10-3 TGTGCCATCAGTGAGTCGGGGGGTAGCGGGACAACTAATGAAAAACTGTTTTTT CAISESGGSGTTNEKLFF
- TRBJ1-2 - TRBV10-3 TGTGCCATCAGTGAGTCGAGAAAAGACTATGGCTACACCTTC CAISESRKDYGYTF
- TRBJ2-7 TRBD1 TRBV3-1/TRBV3-2 TGTGCCAGCAGGAAAGGGACAGGGGGATCCTACGAGCAGTACTTC CASRKGTGGSYEQYF
- TRBJ1-3 - TRBV11-2 TGTGCCAGCAGCTTAGAGGGACTGGCTACTGGAAACACCATATATTTT CASSLEGLATGNTIYF
once TRBJ2-2 - TRBV7-9 TGTGCCAGCAGCTTAGCAGCGAGAGGCGGGGAGCTGTTTTTT CASSLAARGGELFF
- TRBJ2-7 - TRBV28 TGTGCCAGCAGTTTATGGGGGACTGGCACCTACGAGCAGTACTTC CASSLWGTGTYEQYF
- TRBJ1-4 TRBD1 TRBV6-1 TGTGCCAGCAGTGAATTAGGGAACAGGGGACGGGAAAAACTGTTTTTT CASSELGNRGREKLFF
- TRBJ2-2 TRBD2 TRBV27 TGTGCCAGCAGTTTATCCGGTCGGGGGGGCCCCGGGGAGCTGTTTTTT CASSLSGRGGPGELFF
- TRBJ2-3 - TRBV27 TGTGCCAGCAGTTTATCAAATCGAGCAGATACGCAGTATTTT CASSLSNRADTQYF
- TRBJ2-7 - TRBV28 TGTGCCAGCAGTTTAAGCCTACTCGGGGTATACGAGCAGTACTTC CASSLSLLGVYEQYF
- TRBJ2-1 TRBD2 TRBV4-3 TGCGCCAGCAGCCAAGAGTTAGCGGGGGGCGGGAATGAGCAGTTCTTC CASSQELAGGGNEQFF
- TRBJ2-7 TRBD1 TRBV7-9 TGTGCCAGCAGCACCCCGACAGGGGGTGGGCACGAGCAGTACTTC CASSTPTGGGHEQYF
- TRBJ2-7 - TRBV5-4 TGTGCCAGCAGCTTGCAGGGCTACGAGCAGTACTTC CASSLQGYEQYF
- TRBJ1-4 - TRBV4-1 TGCGCCAGCAGCCTAAGGGGGTTGGCAACTAATGAAAAACTGTTTTTT CASSLRGLATNEKLFF
- TRBJ2-2 - TRBV5-1 TGCGCCAGCAGCTTGGTAGGGGTGAATGGGGAGCTGTTTTTT CASSLVGVNGELFF
- TRBJ2-7 - TRBV28 TGTGCCAGCACCGAGGGGGGGCTTCTTGAGCAGTACTTC CASTEGGLLEQYF
- TRBJ1-2 TRBD1 TRBV7-2 TGTGCCAGCAGCTCAGCGGGACAGGGCCCGGACTATGGCTACACCTTC CASSSAGQGPDYGYTF
- TRBJ2-2 - TRBV7-6 TGTGCCAGCAGCTTAGCGCAGGGACTTCGAGGCACCGGGGAGCTGTTTTTT CASSLAQGLRGTGELFF
once TRBJ1-1 - TRBV7-9 TGTGCCAGCAGTATAGCGCAGGACGGAAGCACTGAAGCTTTCTTT CASSIAQDGSTEAFF
many TRBJ2-5 - TRBV7-9 TGTGCCAGCAGCTCCCGGACTGTAGGAGAGACCCAGTACTTC CASSSRTVGETQYF
- TRBJ2-5 - TRBV14 TGTGCCAGCAGCCCTACAGGTCTAGGGGAGACCCAGTACTTC CASSPTGLGETQYF
- TRBJ2-7 TRBD1 TRBV24-1 TGTGCCACCAGTGATCCAGGGGACAGAACCTACGAGCAGTACTTC CATSDPGDRTYEQYF
- TRBJ1-6 - TRBV7-8 TGTGCCAGCAGCTTAGTCTCGGCTAGCTCCTATAATTCACCCCTCCACTTT CASSLVSASSYNSPLHF
- TRBJ2-1 TRBD2 TRBV13 TGTGCCAGCAGCCCCGGGACTACCCATGAGCAGTTCTTC CASSPGTTHEQFF
- TRBJ2-2 TRBD2 TRBV9 TGTGCCAGCAGCGTAGAAGGGACTAGTAGCGGGGAGCTGTTTTTT CASSVEGTSSGELFF
- TRBJ1-2 TRBD1 TRBV30 TGTGCCTGGGATTCGGACAGGGGGCTTTATGGCTACACCTTC CAWDSDRGLYGYTF
- TRBJ2-1 - TRBV11-2 TGTGCCAGCAGCTTTCCGGGCTCCTACAATGAGCAGTTCTTC CASSFPGSYNEQFF